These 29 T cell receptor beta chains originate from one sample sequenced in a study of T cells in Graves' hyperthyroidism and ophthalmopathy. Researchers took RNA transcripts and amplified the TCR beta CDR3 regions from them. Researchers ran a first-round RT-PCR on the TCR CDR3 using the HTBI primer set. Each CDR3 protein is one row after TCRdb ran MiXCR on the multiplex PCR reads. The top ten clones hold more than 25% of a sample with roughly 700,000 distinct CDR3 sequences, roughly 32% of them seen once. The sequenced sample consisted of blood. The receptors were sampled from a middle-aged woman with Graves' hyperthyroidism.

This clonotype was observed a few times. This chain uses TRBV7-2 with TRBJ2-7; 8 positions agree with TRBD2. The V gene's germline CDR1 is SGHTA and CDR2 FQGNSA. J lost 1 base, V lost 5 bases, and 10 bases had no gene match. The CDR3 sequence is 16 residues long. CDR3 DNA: TGTGCCAGCAGCCCGTGGGGTAGCGGGGTTTCCTACGAGCAGTACTTC. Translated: CASSPWGSGVSYEQYF. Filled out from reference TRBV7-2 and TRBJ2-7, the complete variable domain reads GAGVSQSPSNKVTEKGKDVELRCDPISGHTALYWYRQSLGQGLEFLIYFQGNSAPDKSGLPSDRFSAERTGGSVSTLTIQRTQQEDSAVYLCASSPWGSGVSYEQYFGPGTRLTVT.

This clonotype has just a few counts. CDR3 amino acids: CASSLGPGAGLVETQYF. The CDR3 DNA follows: TGTGCCAGCAGCTTGGGCCCTGGGGCAGGGTTGGTAGAGACCCAGTACTTC. This chain links TRBV11-3 with TRBJ2-5, with a tentative D call TRBD1 (5 bases). Between the trimmed V and J ends, which lost 3 bases and 4 bases, there was a span of 21 bases. CDR1 SGHNT and CDR2 YENEEA come from the germline V gene. The CDR3 sequence is 17 residues long.

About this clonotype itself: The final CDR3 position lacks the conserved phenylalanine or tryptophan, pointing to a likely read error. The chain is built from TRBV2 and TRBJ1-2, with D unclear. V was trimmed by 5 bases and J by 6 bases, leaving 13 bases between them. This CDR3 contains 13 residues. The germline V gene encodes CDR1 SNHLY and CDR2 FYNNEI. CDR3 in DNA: TGTGCCAGCAGTCGGCTGTCCGGAGATGGCTACACCCTC. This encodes CASSRLSGDGYTL.

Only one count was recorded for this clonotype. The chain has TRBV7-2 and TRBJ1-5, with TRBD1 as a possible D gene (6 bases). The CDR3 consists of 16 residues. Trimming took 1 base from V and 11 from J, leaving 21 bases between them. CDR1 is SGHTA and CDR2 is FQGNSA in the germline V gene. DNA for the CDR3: TGTGCCAGCAGCTTAGTCCCAGCGGGGGGCCAAGAGACCCAGCATTTT. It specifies CASSLVPAGGQETQHF.

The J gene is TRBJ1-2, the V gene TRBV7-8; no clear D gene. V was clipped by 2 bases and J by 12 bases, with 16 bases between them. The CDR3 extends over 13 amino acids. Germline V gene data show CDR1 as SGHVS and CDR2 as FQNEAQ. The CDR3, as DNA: TGTGCCAGCAGCTTACGAGGGATCTCTGGAAACACCTTC. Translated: CASSLRGISGNTF.

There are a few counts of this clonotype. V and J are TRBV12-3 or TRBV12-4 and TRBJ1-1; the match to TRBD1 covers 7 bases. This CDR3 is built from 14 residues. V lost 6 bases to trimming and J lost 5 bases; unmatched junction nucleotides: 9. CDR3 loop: CASSPGQFETEAFF. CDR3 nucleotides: TGTGCCAGCAGCCCGGGACAGTTTGAAACTGAAGCTTTCTTT.

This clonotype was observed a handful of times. The CDR3 protein is CASSRAQGNQPQHF. CDR3 coding DNA: TGTGCCAGCAGCAGGGCCCAGGGGAATCAGCCCCAGCATTTT. V gene TRBV12-3 or TRBV12-4 combines with J gene TRBJ1-5; maybe TRBD1 (6 bases). V gave up 6 bases and J gave up 4 bases, with 13 bases separating them. CDR3 length equals 14 residues.

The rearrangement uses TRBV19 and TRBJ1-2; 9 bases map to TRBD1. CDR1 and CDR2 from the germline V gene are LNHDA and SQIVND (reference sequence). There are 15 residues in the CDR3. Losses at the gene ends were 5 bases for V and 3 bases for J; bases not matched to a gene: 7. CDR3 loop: CASSFGQGRDYGYTF. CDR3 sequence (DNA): TGTGCCAGTAGTTTCGGACAGGGGCGGGACTATGGCTACACCTTC.

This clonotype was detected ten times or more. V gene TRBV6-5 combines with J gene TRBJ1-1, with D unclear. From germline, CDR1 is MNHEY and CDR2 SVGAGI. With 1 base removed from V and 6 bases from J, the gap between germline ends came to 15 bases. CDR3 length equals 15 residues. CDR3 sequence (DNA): TGTGCCAGCAGTTACTTCCGGGGAACGGACGCTGAAGCTTTCTTT. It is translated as CASSYFRGTDAEAFF.

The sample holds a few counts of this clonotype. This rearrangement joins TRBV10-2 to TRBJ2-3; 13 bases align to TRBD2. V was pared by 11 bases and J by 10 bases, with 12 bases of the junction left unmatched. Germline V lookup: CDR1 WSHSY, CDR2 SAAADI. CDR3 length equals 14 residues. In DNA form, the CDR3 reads TGCGCCGGTGGACTAGCGGGGGCCCAGACGGCGCAGTATTTT. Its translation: CAGGLAGAQTAQYF.

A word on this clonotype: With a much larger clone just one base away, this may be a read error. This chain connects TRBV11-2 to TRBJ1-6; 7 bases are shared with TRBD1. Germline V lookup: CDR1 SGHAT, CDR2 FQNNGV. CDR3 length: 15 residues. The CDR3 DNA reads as TGTGCCAGCAGCTTACAGGGGGGAGAGAATTCACCCCCCCACTTT. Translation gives CASSLQGGENSPPHF.

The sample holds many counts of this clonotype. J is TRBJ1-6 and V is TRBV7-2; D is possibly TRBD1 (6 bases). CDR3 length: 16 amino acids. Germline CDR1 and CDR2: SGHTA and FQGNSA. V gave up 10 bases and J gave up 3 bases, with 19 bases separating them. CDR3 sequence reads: CATQGRGGGYNSPLHF. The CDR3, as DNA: TGTGCCACGCAAGGGAGGGGGGGCGGCTATAATTCACCCCTCCACTTT. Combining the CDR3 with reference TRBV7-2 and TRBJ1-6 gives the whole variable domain GAGVSQSPSNKVTEKGKDVELRCDPISGHTALYWYRQSLGQGLEFLIYFQGNSAPDKSGLPSDRFSAERTGGSVSTLTIQRTQQEDSAVYLCATQGRGGGYNSPLHFGNGTRLTVT.

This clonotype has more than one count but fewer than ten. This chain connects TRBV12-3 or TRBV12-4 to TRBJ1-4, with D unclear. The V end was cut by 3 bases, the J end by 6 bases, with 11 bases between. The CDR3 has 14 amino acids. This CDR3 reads CASSLSQRDEKLFF. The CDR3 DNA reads TGTGCCAGCAGTTTGTCCCAGAGGGATGAAAAACTGTTTTTT.

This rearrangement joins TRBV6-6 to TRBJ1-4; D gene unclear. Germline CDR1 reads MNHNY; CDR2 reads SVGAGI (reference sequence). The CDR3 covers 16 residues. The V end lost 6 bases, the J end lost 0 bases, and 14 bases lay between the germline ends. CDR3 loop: CASRLERAATNEKLFF. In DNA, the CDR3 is TGTGCCAGCAGGTTGGAGAGGGCCGCAACTAATGAAAAACTGTTTTTT.

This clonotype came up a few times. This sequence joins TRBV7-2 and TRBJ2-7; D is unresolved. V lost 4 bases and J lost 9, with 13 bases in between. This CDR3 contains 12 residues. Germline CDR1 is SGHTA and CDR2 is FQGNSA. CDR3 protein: CASSSEPQTQYF. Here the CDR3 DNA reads TGTGCCAGCAGCTCGGAACCCCAGACGCAGTACTTC. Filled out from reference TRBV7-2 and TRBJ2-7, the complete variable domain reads GAGVSQSPSNKVTEKGKDVELRCDPISGHTALYWYRQSLGQGLEFLIYFQGNSAPDKSGLPSDRFSAERTGGSVSTLTIQRTQQEDSAVYLCASSSEPQTQYFGPGTRLTVT.

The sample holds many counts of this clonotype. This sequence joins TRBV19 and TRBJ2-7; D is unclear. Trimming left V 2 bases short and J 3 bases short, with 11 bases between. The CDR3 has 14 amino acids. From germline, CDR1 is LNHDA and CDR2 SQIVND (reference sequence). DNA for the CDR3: TGTGCCAGTAGTATAAGATCGTCTCTCTACGAGCAGTACTTC. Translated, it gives CASSIRSSLYEQYF.

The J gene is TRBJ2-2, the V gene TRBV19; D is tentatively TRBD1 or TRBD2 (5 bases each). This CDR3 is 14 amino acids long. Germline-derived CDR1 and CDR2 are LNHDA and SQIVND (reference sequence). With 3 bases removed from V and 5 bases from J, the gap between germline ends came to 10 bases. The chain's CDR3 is CASSMGRGTGELFF. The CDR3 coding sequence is TGTGCCAGTAGTATGGGACGGGGTACCGGGGAGCTGTTTTTT.

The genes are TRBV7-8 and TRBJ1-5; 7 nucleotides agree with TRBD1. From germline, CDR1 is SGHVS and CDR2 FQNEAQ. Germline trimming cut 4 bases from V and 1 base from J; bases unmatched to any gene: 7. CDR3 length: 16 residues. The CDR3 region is CASSSKQGLSNQPQHF. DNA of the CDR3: TGTGCCAGCAGCTCAAAACAGGGGTTGAGCAATCAGCCCCAGCATTTT.

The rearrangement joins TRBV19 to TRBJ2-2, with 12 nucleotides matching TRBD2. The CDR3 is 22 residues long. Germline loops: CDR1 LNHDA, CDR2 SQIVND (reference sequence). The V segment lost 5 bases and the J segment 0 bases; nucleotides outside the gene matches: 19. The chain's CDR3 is CASSLRPGTGRLAGANTGELFF. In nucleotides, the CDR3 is TGTGCCAGTAGTCTTCGGCCAGGGACAGGGCGACTAGCGGGGGCGAACACCGGGGAGCTGTTTTTT.

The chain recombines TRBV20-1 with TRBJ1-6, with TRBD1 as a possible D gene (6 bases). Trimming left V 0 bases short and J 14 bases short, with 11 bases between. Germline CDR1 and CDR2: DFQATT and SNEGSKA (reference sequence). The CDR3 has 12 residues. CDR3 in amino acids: CSARDRGGTLHF. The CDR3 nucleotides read TGCAGTGCTAGAGATCGGGGGGGCACCCTCCACTTT.

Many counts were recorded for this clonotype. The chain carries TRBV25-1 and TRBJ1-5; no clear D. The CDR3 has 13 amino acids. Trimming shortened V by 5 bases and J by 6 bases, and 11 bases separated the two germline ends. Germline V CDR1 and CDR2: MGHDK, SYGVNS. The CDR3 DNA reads TGTGCCAGCAGTCGCGGGAACCGTCAGCCCCAGCATTTT. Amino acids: CASSRGNRQPQHF.

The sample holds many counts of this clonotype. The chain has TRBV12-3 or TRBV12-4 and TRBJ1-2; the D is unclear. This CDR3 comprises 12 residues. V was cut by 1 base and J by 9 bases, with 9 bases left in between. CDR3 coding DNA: TGTGCCAGCAGTTTAGATCGGCGACGCTACACCTTC. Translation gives CASSLDRRRYTF.

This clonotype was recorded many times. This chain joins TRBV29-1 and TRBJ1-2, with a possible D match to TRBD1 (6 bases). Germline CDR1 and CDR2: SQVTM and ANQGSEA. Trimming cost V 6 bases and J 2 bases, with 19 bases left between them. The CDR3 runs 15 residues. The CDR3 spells CSVARDTLLNYGYTF. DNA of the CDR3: TGCAGCGTAGCTCGGGACACCTTATTAAACTATGGCTACACCTTC.

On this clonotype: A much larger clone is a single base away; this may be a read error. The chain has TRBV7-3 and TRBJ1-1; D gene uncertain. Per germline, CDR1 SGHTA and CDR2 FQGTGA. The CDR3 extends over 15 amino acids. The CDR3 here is CASGLSLAENTEAFF. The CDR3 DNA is TGTGCCAGCGGCTTAAGTTTGGCTGAGAACACTGAAGCTTTCTTT.

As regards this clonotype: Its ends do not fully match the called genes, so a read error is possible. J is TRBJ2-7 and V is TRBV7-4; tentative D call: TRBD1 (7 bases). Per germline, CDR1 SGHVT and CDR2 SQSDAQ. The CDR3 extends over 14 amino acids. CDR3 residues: CAGSSQGGPYEQYF. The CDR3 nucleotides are TGTGCCGGCAGCTCGCAGGGGGGCCCCTACGAGCAGTACTTC.

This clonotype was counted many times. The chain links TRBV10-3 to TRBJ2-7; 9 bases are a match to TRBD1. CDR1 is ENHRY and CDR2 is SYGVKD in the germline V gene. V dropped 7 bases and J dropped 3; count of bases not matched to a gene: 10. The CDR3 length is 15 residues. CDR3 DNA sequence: TGTGCCATCAAAGCTGAGGGACAGGGCCTCTACGAGCAGTACTTC. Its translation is CAIKAEGQGLYEQYF.

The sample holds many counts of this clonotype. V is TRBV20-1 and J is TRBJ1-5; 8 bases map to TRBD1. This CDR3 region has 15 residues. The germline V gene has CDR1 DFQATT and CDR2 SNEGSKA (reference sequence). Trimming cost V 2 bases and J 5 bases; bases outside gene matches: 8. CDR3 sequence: CSARKRTGYDQPQHF. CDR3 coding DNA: TGCAGTGCTAGAAAGCGGACAGGGTATGATCAGCCCCAGCATTTT.

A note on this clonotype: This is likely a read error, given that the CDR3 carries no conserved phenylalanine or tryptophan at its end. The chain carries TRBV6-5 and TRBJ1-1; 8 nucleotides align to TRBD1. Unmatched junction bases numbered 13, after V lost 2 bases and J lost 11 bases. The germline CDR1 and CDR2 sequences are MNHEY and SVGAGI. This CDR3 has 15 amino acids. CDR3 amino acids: CASSYIGQGESGAFS. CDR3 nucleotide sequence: TGTGCCAGCAGTTACATTGGACAGGGCGAATCGGGGGCTTTCTCT.

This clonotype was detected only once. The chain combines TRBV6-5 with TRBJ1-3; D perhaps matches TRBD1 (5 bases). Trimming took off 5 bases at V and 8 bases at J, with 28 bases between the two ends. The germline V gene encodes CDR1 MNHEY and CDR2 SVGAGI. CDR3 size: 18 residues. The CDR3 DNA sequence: TGTGCCAGCAGTGGGGGGTACCGCCACCGCCTATATGGCTACACCATATATTTT. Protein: CASSGGYRHRLYGYTIYF.